This TCR beta chain was documented in a study of blood T cells in healthy people across ages. A sample-barcoded 5' primer and a J-beta primer mix were used in a second PCR of roughly 6 to 11 cycles. TCRdb recomputed calls from the 5' RACE reads with MiXCR, one row per CDR3 protein. Here the sample spans about 1,000,000 distinct CDR3 sequences, 40% to 55% being singletons. V lost 5 bases to trimming and J lost 9 bases, with 17 bases between them. There are 14 residues in the CDR3. Germline CDR1 reads MNHEY; CDR2 reads SMNVEV (reference sequence). This clonotype was detected a few times. The sequencing input was blood. The chain links TRBV27 to TRBJ2-1; D might be TRBD2 (6 bases). This TCR came from a woman in her sixties or seventies in good health. The CDR3 is CASSLTRVGGEQFF. CDR3 nucleotide sequence: TGTGCCAGCAGTCTCACTAGGGTGGGGGGTGAGCAGTTCTTC.